Sequencing of this TCR beta chain was carried out in a study of STAT3 mutations in large granular lymphocyte leukemia. Study summary: Canonical activating STAT3 mutations were detected in roughly half of the longitudinally sequenced T-LGLL patients.

CDR3 length: 14 amino acids. V shed 5 bases and J 4 bases; nucleotides not matched to a gene: 3. Per the germline V gene, CDR1 is SGHTA and CDR2 is FQGNSA. Clones were read by immunoSEQ multiplex PCR, and TCRdb kept only the in-frame ones, dropping some. The table lists 15,000 to 18,000 clones, about nine tenths of them singletons. Findings and caveats of the study: Variable sampling intervals and differing treatment regimens complicated linking therapy response to TCR clonal burden changes. Suggested: STAT3 mutation was not the ancestral event for these clonal expansions. Every T-LGLL patient had at least one immunodominant TCRbeta clonotype. TCR clonotype switching after therapy occurred in about 30% of the 18 patients.

A note on this clone: Antigen specificity is unknown.

The clonotype comes from a woman aged 50 to 65 with T-cell large granular lymphocyte leukemia. Some clones in this sample may be carry-over from other donors' samples. Sequencing used peripheral blood mononuclear cells. The V gene is TRBV7-2, the J gene TRBJ2-2; the match to TRBD2 covers 8 bases. The DNA of the CDR3 is TGTGCCAGCAGCCCCGGGGGGGCCACCGGGGAGCTGTTTTTT. Translated, it gives CASSPGGATGELFF.